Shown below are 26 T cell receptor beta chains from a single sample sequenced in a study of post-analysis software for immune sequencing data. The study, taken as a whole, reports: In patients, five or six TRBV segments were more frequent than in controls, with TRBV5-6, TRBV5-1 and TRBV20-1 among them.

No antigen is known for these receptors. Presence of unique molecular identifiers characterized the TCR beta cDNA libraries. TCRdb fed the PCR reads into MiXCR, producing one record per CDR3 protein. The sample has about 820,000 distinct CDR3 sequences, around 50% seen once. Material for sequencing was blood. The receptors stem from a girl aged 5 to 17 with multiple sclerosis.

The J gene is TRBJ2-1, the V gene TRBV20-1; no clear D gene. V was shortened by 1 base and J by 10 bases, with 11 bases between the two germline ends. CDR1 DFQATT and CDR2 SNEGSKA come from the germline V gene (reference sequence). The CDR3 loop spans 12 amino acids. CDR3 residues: CSARGSDGEQFF. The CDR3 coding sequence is TGCAGTGCTAGAGGGAGCGATGGGGAGCAGTTCTTC.

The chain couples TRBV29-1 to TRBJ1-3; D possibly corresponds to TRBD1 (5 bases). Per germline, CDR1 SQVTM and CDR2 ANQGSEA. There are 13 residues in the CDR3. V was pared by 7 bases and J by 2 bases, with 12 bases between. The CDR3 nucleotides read TGCAGCGCCCGGCGGGGGGCTGGAAACACCATATATTTT. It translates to CSARRGAGNTIYF.

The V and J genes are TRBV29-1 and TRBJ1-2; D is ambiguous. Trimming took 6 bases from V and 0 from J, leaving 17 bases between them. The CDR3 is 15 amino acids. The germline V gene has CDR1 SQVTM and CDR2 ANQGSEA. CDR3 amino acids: CSVDALLPPNYGYTF. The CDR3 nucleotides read TGCAGCGTGGACGCCCTCTTGCCCCCTAACTATGGCTACACCTTC.

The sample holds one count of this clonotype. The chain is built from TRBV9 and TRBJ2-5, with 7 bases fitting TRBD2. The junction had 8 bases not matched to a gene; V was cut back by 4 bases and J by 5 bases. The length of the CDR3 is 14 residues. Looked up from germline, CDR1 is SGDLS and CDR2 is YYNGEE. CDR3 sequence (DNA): TGTGCCAGCAGCTCCGGGGGGATACCGGAGACCCAGTACTTC. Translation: CASSSGGIPETQYF.

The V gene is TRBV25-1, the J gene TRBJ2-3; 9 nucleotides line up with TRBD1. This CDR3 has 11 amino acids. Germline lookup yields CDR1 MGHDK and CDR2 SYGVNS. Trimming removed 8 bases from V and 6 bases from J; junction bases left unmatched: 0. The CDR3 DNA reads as TGTGCCAGCGGGACAGGGGATACGCAGTATTTT. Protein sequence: CASGTGDTQYF.

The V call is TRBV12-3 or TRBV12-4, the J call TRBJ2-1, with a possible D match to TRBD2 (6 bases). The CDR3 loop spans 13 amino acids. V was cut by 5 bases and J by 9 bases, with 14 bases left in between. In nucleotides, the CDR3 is TGTGCCAGCAGTCAGACTAGTATAGGTGAGCAGTTCTTC. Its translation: CASSQTSIGEQFF.

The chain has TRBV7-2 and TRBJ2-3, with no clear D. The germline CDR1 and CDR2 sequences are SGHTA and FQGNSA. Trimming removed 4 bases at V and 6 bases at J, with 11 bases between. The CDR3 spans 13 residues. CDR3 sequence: CASSSPHIDTQYF. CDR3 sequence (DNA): TGTGCCAGCAGCTCCCCCCACATTGATACGCAGTATTTT.

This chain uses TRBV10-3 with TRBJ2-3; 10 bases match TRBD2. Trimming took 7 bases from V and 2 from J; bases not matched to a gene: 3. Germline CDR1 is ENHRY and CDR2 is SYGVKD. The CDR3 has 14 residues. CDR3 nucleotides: TGTGCCATCATAGCGGGAGGAACCACAGATACGCAGTATTTT. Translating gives CAIIAGGTTDTQYF.

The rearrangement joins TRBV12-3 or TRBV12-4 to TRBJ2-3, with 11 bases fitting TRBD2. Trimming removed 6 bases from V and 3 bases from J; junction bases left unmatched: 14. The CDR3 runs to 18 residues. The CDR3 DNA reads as TGTGCCAGCAGACCGAGAGTCAGACTAGCGGGGCAGACAGATACGCAGTATTTT. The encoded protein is CASRPRVRLAGQTDTQYF.

The CDR3 nucleotides read TGTGCCAGCAGGATAGTTGCGGGGGTAGGTCGCAATGAGCAGTTCTTC. Protein sequence: CASRIVAGVGRNEQFF. The chain combines TRBV12-3 or TRBV12-4 with TRBJ2-1; TRBD2 aligns across 7 bases. This CDR3 contains 16 residues. The junction had 14 bases not matched to a gene; V was cut back by 6 bases and J by 6 bases.

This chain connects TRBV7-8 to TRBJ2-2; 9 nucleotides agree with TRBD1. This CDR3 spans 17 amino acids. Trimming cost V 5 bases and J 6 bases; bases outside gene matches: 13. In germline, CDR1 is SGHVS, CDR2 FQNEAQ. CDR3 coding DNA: TGTGCCAGCAGCCAAATAATGGGGACAGGGTACGCCGGGGAGCTGTTTTTT. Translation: CASSQIMGTGYAGELFF.

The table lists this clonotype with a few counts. In DNA form, the CDR3 reads TGTGCCAGCAGCTTAGCGCGGCAGATGACAGACTCTGGGGCCAACGTCCTGACTTTC. Translated, it gives CASSLARQMTDSGANVLTF. The genes are TRBV7-6 and TRBJ2-6; tentative D call: TRBD1 (5 bases). Deletions cut 0 bases from V and 0 bases from J, with 15 bases between. CDR1 and CDR2 (germline): SGHVS, FNYEAQ. This CDR3 is built from 19 residues.

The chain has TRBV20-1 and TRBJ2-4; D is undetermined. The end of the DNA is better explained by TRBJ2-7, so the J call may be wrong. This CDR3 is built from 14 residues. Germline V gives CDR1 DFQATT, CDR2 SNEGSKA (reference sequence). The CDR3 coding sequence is TGCAGTGCTAGAGATAATTTTGCGACCTACGAGCAGTACTTC. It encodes CSARDNFATYEQYF.

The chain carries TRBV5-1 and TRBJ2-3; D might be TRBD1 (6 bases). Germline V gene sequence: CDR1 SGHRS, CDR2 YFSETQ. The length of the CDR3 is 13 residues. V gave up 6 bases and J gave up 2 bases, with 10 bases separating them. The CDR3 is CASTQGLTDTQYF. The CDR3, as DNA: TGCGCCAGCACTCAGGGGCTCACAGATACGCAGTATTTT.

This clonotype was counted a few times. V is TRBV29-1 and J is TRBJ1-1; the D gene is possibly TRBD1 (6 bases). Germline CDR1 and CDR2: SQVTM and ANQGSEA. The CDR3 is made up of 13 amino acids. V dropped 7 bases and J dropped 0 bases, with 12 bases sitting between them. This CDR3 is CSAGGHMNTEAFF. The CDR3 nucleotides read TGCAGCGCCGGGGGACACATGAACACTGAAGCTTTCTTT.

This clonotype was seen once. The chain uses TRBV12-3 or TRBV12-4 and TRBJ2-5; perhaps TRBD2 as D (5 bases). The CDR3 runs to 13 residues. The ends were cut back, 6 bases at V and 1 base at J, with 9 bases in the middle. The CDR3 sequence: CASRPSSQETQYF. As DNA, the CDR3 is TGTGCCAGCAGGCCTAGCAGCCAAGAGACCCAGTACTTC.

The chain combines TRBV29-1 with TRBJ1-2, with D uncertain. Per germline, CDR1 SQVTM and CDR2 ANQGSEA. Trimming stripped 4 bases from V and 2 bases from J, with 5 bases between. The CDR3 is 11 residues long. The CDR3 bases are TGCAGCGTTGTCGCGAACTATGGCTACACCTTC. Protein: CSVVANYGYTF.

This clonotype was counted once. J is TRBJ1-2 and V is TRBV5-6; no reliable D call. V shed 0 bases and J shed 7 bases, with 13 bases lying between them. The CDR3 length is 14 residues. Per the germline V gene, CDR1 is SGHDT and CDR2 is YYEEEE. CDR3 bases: TGTGCCAGCAGCTTGGCAGTCCGCAGCCCTGGCTACACCTTC. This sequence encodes CASSLAVRSPGYTF.

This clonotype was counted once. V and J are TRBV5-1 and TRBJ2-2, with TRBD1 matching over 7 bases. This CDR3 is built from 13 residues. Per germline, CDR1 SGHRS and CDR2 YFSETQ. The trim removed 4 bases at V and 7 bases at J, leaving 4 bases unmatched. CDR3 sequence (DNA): TGCGCCAGCAGCCCCCACAGGGGCGGGGAGCTGTTTTTT. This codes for CASSPHRGGELFF.

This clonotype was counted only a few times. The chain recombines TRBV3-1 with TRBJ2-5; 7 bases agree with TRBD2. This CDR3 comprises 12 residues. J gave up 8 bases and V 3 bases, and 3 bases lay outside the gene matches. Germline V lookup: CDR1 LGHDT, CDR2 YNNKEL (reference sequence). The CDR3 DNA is TGTGCCAGCAGCCATCGCGGGGGAACCCAGTACTTC. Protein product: CASSHRGGTQYF.

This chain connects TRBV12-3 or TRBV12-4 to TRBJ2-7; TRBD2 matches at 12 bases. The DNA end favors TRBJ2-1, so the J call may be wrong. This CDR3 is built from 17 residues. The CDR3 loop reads CASRPGTSGRRGNEQFF. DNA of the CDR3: TGTGCCAGCAGACCCGGTACTAGCGGGAGGAGGGGTAATGAGCAGTTCTTC.

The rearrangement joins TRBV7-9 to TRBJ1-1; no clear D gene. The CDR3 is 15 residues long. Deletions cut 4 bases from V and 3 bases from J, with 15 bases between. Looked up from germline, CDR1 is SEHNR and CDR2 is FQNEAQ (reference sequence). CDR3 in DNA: TGTGCCAGCAGCTCACTAGAGACGGGAGACACTGAAGCTTTCTTT. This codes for CASSSLETGDTEAFF.

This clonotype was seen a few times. CDR3 nucleotides: TGCGCCAGCAGCTTGACCCCGGGGGGTTCCTACAATGAGCAGTTCTTC. Its translation is CASSLTPGGSYNEQFF. This rearrangement joins TRBV5-1 to TRBJ2-1; TRBD2 aligns across 7 bases. Germline trimming cut 1 base from V and 1 base from J; bases unmatched to any gene: 5. The germline CDR1 and CDR2 sequences are SGHRS and YFSETQ. The CDR3 loop spans 16 amino acids.

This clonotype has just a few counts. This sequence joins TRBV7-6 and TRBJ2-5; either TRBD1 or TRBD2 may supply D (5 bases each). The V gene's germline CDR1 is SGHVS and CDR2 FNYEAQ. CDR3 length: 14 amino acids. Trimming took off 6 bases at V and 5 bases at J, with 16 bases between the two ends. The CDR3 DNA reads TGTGCCAGCAGAGGGACCCAAACCGGGGAGACCCAGTACTTC. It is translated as CASRGTQTGETQYF.

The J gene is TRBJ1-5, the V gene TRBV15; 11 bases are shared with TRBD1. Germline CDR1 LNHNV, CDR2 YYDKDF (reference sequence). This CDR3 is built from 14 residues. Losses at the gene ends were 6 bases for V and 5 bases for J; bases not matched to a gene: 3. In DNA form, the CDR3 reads TGTGCCACCAGTTGGGGACAGGGGGATCAGCCCCAGCATTTT. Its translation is CATSWGQGDQPQHF.

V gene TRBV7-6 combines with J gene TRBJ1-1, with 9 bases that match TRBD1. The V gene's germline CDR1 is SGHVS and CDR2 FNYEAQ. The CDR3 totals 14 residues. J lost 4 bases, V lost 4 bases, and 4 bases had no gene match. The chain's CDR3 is CASSSEDRGTEAFF. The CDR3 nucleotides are TGTGCCAGCAGCTCGGAGGACAGGGGCACTGAAGCTTTCTTT.